The 30 T cell receptor beta chains listed next were all sequenced from one sample in a study of cytomegalovirus exposure and HLA in healthy donors. Both 60 Vbeta primers and 13 Jbeta primers went into the PCR. Repertoires were generated with immunoSEQ multiplex PCR, while TCRdb's copy carries only in-frame clones and drops some. The sample lists approximately 160,000 clones; approximately 80% were seen once. Specimen: PBMCs. The receptors were sampled from a man aged 18 to 29 in good health and CMV-seronegative.

This rearrangement joins TRBV11-2 to TRBJ1-2; TRBD1 agrees at 9 bases. The CDR3 has 14 residues. V shed 7 bases, J shed 5 bases, and the junction held 8 bases outside the gene matches. Germline values: CDR1 SGHAT, CDR2 FQNNGV. This chain's CDR3 is CASTTPGQGYGYTF. Written as DNA, the CDR3 is TGTGCCAGCACCACACCGGGACAGGGATATGGCTACACCTTC.

In this sample, this clone turned up a few times. The chain carries TRBV9 and TRBJ2-2; no firm D call. V was clipped by 7 bases and J by 4 bases, with 11 bases between them. The CDR3 contains 13 residues. CDR1 SGDLS and CDR2 YYNGEE come from the germline V gene. This chain's CDR3 is CASGDFGTGELFF. As DNA, the CDR3 is TGTGCCAGCGGCGATTTCGGCACCGGGGAGCTGTTTTTT.

The chain couples TRBV19 to TRBJ2-7, with a tentative D call TRBD1 (6 bases). The germline V and J ends were trimmed by 3 bases and 6 bases, with 9 bases remaining between them. From germline, CDR1 is LNHDA and CDR2 SQIVND (reference sequence). The CDR3 extends over 12 amino acids. CDR3 in DNA: TGTGCCAGTAGTATTTCAGGGGCCGAGCAGTACTTC. It translates to CASSISGAEQYF.

The genes are TRBV29-1 and TRBJ2-1; no definite D call. From germline, CDR1 is SQVTM and CDR2 ANQGSEA. The CDR3 contains 14 residues. V lost 7 bases, J lost 12 bases, and 25 bases lay in between. CDR3 bases: TGCAGCGCTCCCTCATCACTAAGCCTACGCGGGCAGTTCTTC. Protein sequence: CSAPSSLSLRGQFF.

The chain joins TRBV11-2 to TRBJ1-1; maybe TRBD1 (6 bases). The CDR3 extends over 15 amino acids. Between the trimmed V and J ends, which lost 5 bases and 7 bases, there was a span of 20 bases. Germline V gene sequence: CDR1 SGHAT, CDR2 FQNNGV. The CDR3 protein is CASSPHTSGHLEAFF. The CDR3 DNA reads TGTGCCAGCAGCCCCCACACGTCGGGACACCTTGAAGCTTTCTTT.

About this clone: One end of the junction does not line up with germline, which may come from a read error. This chain uses TRBV7-7 with TRBJ2-7; the D gene is possibly TRBD2 (5 bases). The CDR3 is made up of 13 amino acids. CDR1 and CDR2 (germline): SSHAT, FNYEAQ (reference sequence). CDR3 nucleotides: TGTGCTAGCAGCCTTGGGAGAACCTACGAGCAGTACTTC. This gives the protein CASSLGRTYEQYF.

The chain carries TRBV7-3 and TRBJ2-7; 8 bases are shared with TRBD1. Germline CDR1 and CDR2: SGHTA and FQGTGA. The CDR3 is 13 residues long. After removal of 2 bases from V and 5 bases from J, the junction contained 2 bases not matched to a gene. DNA for the CDR3: TGTGCCAGCAGCTTATTCAGGGGGCACGAGCAGTACTTC. It is translated as CASSLFRGHEQYF.

The rearrangement links TRBV25-1 to TRBJ2-4; TRBD2 matches 8 bases. CDR1 and CDR2 from the germline V gene are MGHDK and SYGVNS. V gave up 7 bases and J gave up 7 bases; unmatched junction bases: 6. This CDR3 region has 13 residues. CDR3 sequence reads: CASTRGGSNIQYF. The CDR3 nucleotides are TGTGCCAGCACTCGGGGGGGGTCGAACATTCAGTACTTC.

This sequence joins TRBV27 and TRBJ2-5; D perhaps matches TRBD2 (6 bases). CDR3 length equals 15 residues. In germline, CDR1 is MNHEY, CDR2 SMNVEV (reference sequence). Trimming took off 2 bases at V and 4 bases at J, with 14 bases between the two ends. CDR3 bases: TGTGCCAGCAGTTTAGGTGGAGGGTATCTAGAGACCCAGTACTTC. This sequence encodes CASSLGGGYLETQYF.

The genes are TRBV19 and TRBJ1-1; tentative D call: TRBD1 (5 bases). From germline, CDR1 is LNHDA and CDR2 SQIVND (reference sequence). Trimming took off 8 bases at V and 0 bases at J, with 7 bases between the two ends. The CDR3 covers 12 residues. The CDR3, as DNA: TGTGCCAGTGTGGACATGAACACTGAAGCTTTCTTT. As protein: CASVDMNTEAFF.

To note about this clone: This CDR3 is also generated by other DNA sequences in the sample. CDR3 protein: CSARVREKLFF. In nucleotides, the CDR3 is TGCAGTGCTAGAGTGCGAGAAAAACTGTTTTTT. The chain joins TRBV20-1 to TRBJ1-4; D remains ambiguous. The CDR3 runs 11 residues. V was shortened by 1 base and J by 8 bases, with 5 bases between the two germline ends. CDR1 DFQATT and CDR2 SNEGSKA come from the germline V gene (reference sequence).

This clone is a singleton in its sample. The chain recombines TRBV6-5 with TRBJ1-2, with TRBD1 matching 8 bases. With 10 bases clipped from V and 5 bases from J, the junction kept 6 bases outside the gene matches. The CDR3 is 12 amino acids. Germline CDR1 is MNHEY and CDR2 is SVGAGI. The DNA of the CDR3 is TGTGCCACCAGGACAGGGTCATATGGCTACACCTTC. Translated, it gives CATRTGSYGYTF.

The J gene is TRBJ2-1, the V gene TRBV6-1; possible D gene TRBD2, 6 bases. Germline assignment: CDR1 MNHNS and CDR2 SASEGT. Trimming stripped 9 bases from V and 7 bases from J, with 22 bases between. The CDR3 loop spans 15 amino acids. The CDR3 here is CASTLLAISWNEQFF. The CDR3 nucleotides read TGTGCCAGTACCCTTCTAGCGATATCTTGGAATGAGCAGTTCTTC.

The rearrangement links TRBV5-1 to TRBJ2-3; 7 bases fit TRBD1. This CDR3 spans 14 amino acids. Trimming removed 3 bases from V and 7 bases from J; junction bases left unmatched: 8. The germline V gene encodes CDR1 SGHRS and CDR2 YFSETQ. In DNA, the CDR3 is TGCGCCAGCAGCTCCTATGACAGGGAGCATACGCAGTATTTT. This translates into CASSSYDREHTQYF.

V is TRBV27 and J is TRBJ2-7; D is perhaps TRBD2 (6 bases). This CDR3 has 15 amino acids. The germline gives CDR1 MNHEY, CDR2 SMNVEV (reference sequence). V lost 7 bases and J 4 bases, leaving 20 bases between the germline ends. DNA of the CDR3: TGTGCCAGCACCACCCGGCCCGCGGAGGGGTACGAGCAGTACTTC. Translated: CASTTRPAEGYEQYF.

The rearrangement uses TRBV7-8 and TRBJ1-1; TRBD1 aligns across 8 bases. The CDR3 is 12 residues long. CDR1 is SGHVS, CDR2 FQNEAQ, per germline. The trim removed 4 bases at V and 9 bases at J, leaving 4 bases unmatched. Here the CDR3 reads CASSSGTGKAFF. The CDR3 DNA follows: TGTGCCAGCAGCTCCGGGACAGGCAAAGCTTTCTTT.

The chain joins TRBV4-1 to TRBJ2-5; unclear D gene. Germline values: CDR1 MGHRA, CDR2 YSYEKL. V lost 0 bases to trimming and J lost 2 bases, with 10 bases between them. The CDR3 length is 15 residues. The CDR3 DNA is TGCGCCAGCAGCCAAGAGAGCACAGAACAAGAGACCCAGTACTTC. Protein product: CASSQESTEQETQYF.

The chain has TRBV6-6 and TRBJ2-7; 7 bases are shared with TRBD2. Per germline, CDR1 MNHNY and CDR2 SVGAGI (reference sequence). Trimming took 3 bases from V and 5 from J; bases not matched to a gene: 10. The CDR3 is 15 residues long. CDR3 residues: CASSYTGGGPDEQYF. DNA of the CDR3: TGTGCCAGCAGTTATACCGGGGGAGGGCCCGACGAGCAGTACTTC.

The chain uses TRBV13 and TRBJ2-5, with TRBD2 identical over 7 bases. V dropped 5 bases and J dropped 3; count of bases not matched to a gene: 9. This CDR3 has 15 residues. Germline V gene lookup returns CDR1 PRHDT and CDR2 FYEKMQ (reference sequence). Written as DNA, the CDR3 is TGTGCCAGCAGCCCCCGGGACTATGGGGAAGAGACCCAGTACTTC. Protein: CASSPRDYGEETQYF. Drawing the rest from reference TRBV13 and TRBJ2-5, the complete variable domain is AAGVIQSPRHLIKEKRETATLKCYPIPRHDTVYWYQQGPGQDPQFLISFYEKMQSDKGSIPDRFSAQQFSDYHSELNMSSLELGDSALYFCASSPRDYGEETQYFGPGTRLLVL.

The chain uses TRBV27 and TRBJ1-5, with D unclear. In germline, CDR1 is MNHEY, CDR2 SMNVEV (reference sequence). This CDR3 has 13 amino acids. V was pared by 6 bases and J by 0 bases, with 6 bases between. The CDR3 nucleotides read TGTGCCAGCAGCAGGTATAGCAATCAGCCCCAGCATTTT. It yields the protein CASSRYSNQPQHF.

This rearrangement joins TRBV14 to TRBJ2-3, with D perhaps TRBD2 (6 bases). There are 15 residues in the CDR3. The germline gives CDR1 SGHDN, CDR2 FVKESK. With 4 bases removed from V and 3 bases from J, the gap between germline ends came to 14 bases. Written as DNA, the CDR3 is TGTGCCAGCAGCCGGGACTTCAGGCGGACAGATACGCAGTATTTT. This translates into CASSRDFRRTDTQYF.

The V call is TRBV14, the J call TRBJ1-1; possible D gene TRBD1, 6 bases. CDR3 length equals 13 residues. The germline gives CDR1 SGHDN, CDR2 FVKESK. The V end lost 4 bases, the J end lost 5 bases, and 11 bases lay between the germline ends. The DNA of the CDR3 is TGTGCCAGCAGCCGGAAAGGGGGTACTGAAGCTTTCTTT. This gives the protein CASSRKGGTEAFF. Using reference TRBV14 and TRBJ1-1 for the parts outside the CDR3, the full variable domain is EAGVTQFPSHSVIEKGQTVTLRCDPISGHDNLYWYRRVMGKEIKFLLHFVKESKQDESGMPNNRFLAERTGGTYSTLKVQPAELEDSGVYFCASSRKGGTEAFFGQGTRLTVV.

The J gene is TRBJ2-7, the V gene TRBV7-9; D may be TRBD1 (6 bases). CDR1 is SEHNR, CDR2 FQNEAQ, per germline (reference sequence). The CDR3 has 15 residues. V was trimmed by 1 base and J by 1 base, leaving 11 bases between them. This CDR3 is CASSLVTGPSYEQYF. The CDR3 DNA is TGTGCCAGCAGCTTAGTCACAGGGCCTTCCTACGAGCAGTACTTC.

The CDR3 DNA follows: TGTGCCAGCACCAAGACTAGCTCCGACCACTACAATGAGCAGTTCTTC. Translated, it gives CASTKTSSDHYNEQFF. V and J are TRBV27 and TRBJ2-1; 7 bases agree with TRBD2. Germline CDR1 is MNHEY and CDR2 is SMNVEV (reference sequence). The CDR3 runs to 16 residues. The V gene end was trimmed by 7 bases and the J gene end by 3 bases; junction bases not matched to a gene: 12.

CDR3 nucleotides: TGTGCCAGCAGTACACAGGGGTTCAATCAGCCCCAGCATTTT. This encodes CASSTQGFNQPQHF. This sequence joins TRBV28 and TRBJ1-5, with 7 bases identical to TRBD1. V shed 5 bases and J 3 bases; nucleotides not matched to a gene: 4. The CDR3 has 14 residues. Germline lookup yields CDR1 MDHEN and CDR2 SYDVKM.

The chain combines TRBV19 with TRBJ2-7; 10 bases agree with TRBD2. CDR3 length: 15 amino acids. Trimming took 3 bases from V and 9 from J; bases not matched to a gene: 11. Germline V gene data show CDR1 as LNHDA and CDR2 as SQIVND (reference sequence). The CDR3 sequence: CASSMKLAGAGRQYF. The CDR3 DNA follows: TGTGCCAGTAGTATGAAGCTAGCGGGAGCGGGCCGGCAGTACTTC.

The rearrangement joins TRBV2 to TRBJ1-5; no clear D gene. The length of the CDR3 is 14 residues. Germline V lookup: CDR1 SNHLY, CDR2 FYNNEI. V was cut by 3 bases and J by 3 bases, with 9 bases left in between. The CDR3 DNA is TGTGCCAGCAGTGACTTTCGGTTCAATCAGCCCCAGCATTTT. This encodes CASSDFRFNQPQHF.

In its sample, this clone was seen once. The gene calls are TRBV7-9 and TRBJ1-4; D is unclear. Germline CDR1 SEHNR, CDR2 FQNEAQ (reference sequence). The CDR3 length is 16 residues. V was clipped by 5 bases and J by 7 bases, with 20 bases between them. The CDR3 loop is CASSPTDPGLGEKLFF. DNA of the CDR3: TGTGCCAGCAGCCCCACTGACCCAGGCCTGGGTGAAAAACTGTTTTTT.

This chain uses TRBV18 with TRBJ1-2; possible D gene TRBD1, 5 bases. Germline CDR1 KGHSH, CDR2 LQKENI. With 0 bases removed from V and 1 base from J, the gap between germline ends came to 6 bases. This CDR3 is built from 14 residues. CDR3 coding DNA: TGTGCCAGCTCACCACCGGGGCTTAACTATGGCTACACCTTC. As protein: CASSPPGLNYGYTF.

V gene TRBV11-2 combines with J gene TRBJ2-7; no reliable D call. Trimming pared 5 bases from V and 0 bases from J, leaving 11 bases between. Per the germline V gene, CDR1 is SGHAT and CDR2 is FQNNGV. The CDR3 is 14 amino acids. CDR3: CASSPIWSSYEQYF. CDR3 in DNA: TGTGCCAGCAGCCCCATCTGGAGCTCCTACGAGCAGTACTTC.